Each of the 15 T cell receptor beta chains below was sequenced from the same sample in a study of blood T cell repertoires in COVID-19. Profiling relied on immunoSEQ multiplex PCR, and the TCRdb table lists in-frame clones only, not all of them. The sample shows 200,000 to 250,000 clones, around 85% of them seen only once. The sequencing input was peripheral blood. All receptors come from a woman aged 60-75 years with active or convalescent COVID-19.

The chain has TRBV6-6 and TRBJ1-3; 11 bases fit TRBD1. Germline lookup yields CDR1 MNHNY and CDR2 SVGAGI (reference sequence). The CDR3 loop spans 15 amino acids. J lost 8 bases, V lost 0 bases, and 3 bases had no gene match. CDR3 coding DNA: TGTGCCAGCAGTTACTCGGACAGGGGGCCTGACACCATATATTTT. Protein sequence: CASSYSDRGPDTIYF.

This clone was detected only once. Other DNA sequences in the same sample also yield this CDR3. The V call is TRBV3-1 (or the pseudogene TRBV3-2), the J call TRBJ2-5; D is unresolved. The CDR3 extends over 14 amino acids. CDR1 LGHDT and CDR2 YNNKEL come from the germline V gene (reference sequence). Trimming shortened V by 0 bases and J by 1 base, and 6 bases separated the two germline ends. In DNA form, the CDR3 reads TGTGCCAGCAGCCAAGACCCCAGCCAAGAGACCCAGTACTTC. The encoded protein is CASSQDPSQETQYF.

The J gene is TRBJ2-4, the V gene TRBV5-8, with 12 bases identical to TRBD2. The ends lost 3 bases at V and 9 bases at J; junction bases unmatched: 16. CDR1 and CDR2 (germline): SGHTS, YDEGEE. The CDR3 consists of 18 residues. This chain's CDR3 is CASSSHIRTSGDGSIQYF. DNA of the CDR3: TGTGCCAGCAGCTCCCATATCAGGACTAGCGGGGACGGTAGCATTCAGTACTTC.

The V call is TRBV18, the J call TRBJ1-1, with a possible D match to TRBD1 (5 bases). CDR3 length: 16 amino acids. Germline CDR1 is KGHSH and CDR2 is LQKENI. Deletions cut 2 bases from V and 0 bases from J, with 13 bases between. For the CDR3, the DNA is TGTGCCAGCTCACCATTGAATGGGGCCTTGAACACTGAAGCTTTCTTT. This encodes CASSPLNGALNTEAFF.

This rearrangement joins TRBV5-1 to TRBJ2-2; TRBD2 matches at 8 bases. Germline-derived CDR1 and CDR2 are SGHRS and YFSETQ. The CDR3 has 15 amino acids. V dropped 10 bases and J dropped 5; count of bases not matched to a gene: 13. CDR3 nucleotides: TGCGCCTCGGCCAAACTAGCGGAGACTACCGGGGAGCTGTTTTTT. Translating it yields CASAKLAETTGELFF.

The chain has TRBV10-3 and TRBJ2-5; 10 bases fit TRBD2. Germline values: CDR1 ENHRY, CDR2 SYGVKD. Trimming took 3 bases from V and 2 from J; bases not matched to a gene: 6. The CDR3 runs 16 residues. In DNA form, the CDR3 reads TGTGCCATCAGTGATGTAGGACTAGCGGATCAAGAGACCCAGTACTTC. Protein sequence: CAISDVGLADQETQYF.

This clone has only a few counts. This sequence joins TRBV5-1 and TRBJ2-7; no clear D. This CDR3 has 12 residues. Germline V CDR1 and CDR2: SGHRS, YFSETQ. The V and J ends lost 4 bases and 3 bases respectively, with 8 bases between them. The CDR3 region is CASSPPSYEQYF. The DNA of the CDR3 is TGCGCCAGCAGCCCCCCCAGCTACGAGCAGTACTTC.

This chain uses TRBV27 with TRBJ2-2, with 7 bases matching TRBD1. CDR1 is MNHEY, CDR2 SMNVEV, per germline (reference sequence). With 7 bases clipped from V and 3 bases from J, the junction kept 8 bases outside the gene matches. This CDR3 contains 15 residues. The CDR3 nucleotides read TGTGCCAGCATGTCGACAGGGACACACACCGGGGAGCTGTTTTTT. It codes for CASMSTGTHTGELFF.

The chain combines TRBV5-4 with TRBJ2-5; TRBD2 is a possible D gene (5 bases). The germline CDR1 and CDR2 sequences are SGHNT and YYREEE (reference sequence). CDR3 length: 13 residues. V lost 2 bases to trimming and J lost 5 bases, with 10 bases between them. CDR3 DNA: TGTGCCAGCAGCTTCCGAGGGTTGGAGACCCAGTACTTC. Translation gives CASSFRGLETQYF.

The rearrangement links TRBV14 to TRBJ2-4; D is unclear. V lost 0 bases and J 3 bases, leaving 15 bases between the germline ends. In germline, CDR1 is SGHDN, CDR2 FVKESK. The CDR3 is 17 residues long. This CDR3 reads CASSQDSDSRGKNIQYF. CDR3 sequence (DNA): TGTGCCAGCAGCCAAGATAGTGATAGCCGCGGCAAAAACATTCAGTACTTC.

CDR3 nucleotides: TGTGCCAGCAGCCCACCGGGACTAGCGGGAGATGAGCAGTTCTTC. Translation: CASSPPGLAGDEQFF. The rearrangement joins TRBV2 to TRBJ2-1, with 14 nucleotides matching TRBD2. CDR1 and CDR2 (germline): SNHLY, FYNNEI. CDR3 length: 15 residues. V gave up 6 bases and J gave up 8 bases; unmatched junction bases: 6.

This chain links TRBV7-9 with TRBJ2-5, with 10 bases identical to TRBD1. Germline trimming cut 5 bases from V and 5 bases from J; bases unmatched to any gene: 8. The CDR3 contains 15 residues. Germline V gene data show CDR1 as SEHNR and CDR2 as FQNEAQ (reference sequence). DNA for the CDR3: TGTGCCAGCAGCCAAGACAGGGGGCTAATGGAGACCCAGTACTTC. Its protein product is CASSQDRGLMETQYF.

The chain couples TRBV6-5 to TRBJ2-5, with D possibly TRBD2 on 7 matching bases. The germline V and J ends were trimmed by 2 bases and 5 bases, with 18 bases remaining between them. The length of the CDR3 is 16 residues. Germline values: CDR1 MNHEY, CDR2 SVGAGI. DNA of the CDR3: TGTGCCAGCAGTTACGCGAGGGGGGGCCTAAAGGAGACCCAGTACTTC. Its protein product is CASSYARGGLKETQYF.

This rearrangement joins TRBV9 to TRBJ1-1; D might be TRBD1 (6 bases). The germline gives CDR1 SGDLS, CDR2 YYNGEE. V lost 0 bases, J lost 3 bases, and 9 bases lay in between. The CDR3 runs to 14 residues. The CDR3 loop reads CASSVDRADTEAFF. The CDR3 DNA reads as TGTGCCAGCAGCGTAGACAGGGCCGACACTGAAGCTTTCTTT. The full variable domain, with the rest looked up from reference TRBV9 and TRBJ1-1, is DSGVTQTPKHLITATGQRVTLRCSPRSGDLSVYWYQQSLDQGLQFLIQYYNGEERAKGNILERFSAQQFPDLHSELNLSSLELGDSALYFCASSVDRADTEAFFGQGTRLTVV.

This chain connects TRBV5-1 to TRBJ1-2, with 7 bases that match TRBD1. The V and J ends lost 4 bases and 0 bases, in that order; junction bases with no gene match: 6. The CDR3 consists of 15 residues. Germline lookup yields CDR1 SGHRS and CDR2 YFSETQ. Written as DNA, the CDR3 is TGCGCCAGCAGCGAGACAGGGCAGACTAACTATGGCTACACCTTC. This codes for CASSETGQTNYGYTF.